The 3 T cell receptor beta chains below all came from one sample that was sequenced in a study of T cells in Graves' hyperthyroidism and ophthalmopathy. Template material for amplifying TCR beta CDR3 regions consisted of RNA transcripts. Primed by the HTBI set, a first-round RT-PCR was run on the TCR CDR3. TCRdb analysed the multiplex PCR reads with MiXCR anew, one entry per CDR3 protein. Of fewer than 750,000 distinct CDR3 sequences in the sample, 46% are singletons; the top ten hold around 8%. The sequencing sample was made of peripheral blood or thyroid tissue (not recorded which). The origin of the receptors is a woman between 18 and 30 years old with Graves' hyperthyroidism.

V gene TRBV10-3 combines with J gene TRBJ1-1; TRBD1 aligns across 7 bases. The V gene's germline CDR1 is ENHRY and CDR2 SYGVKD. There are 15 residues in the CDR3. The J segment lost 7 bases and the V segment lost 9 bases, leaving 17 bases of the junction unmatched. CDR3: CAITRQGWATNEAFF. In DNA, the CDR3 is TGTGCCATTACCCGACAGGGATGGGCAACTAATGAAGCTTTCTTT.

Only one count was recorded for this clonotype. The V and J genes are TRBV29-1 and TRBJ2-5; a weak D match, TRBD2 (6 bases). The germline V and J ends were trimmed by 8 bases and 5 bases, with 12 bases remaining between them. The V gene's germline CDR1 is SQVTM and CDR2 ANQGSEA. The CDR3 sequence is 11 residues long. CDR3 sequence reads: CSPTSTETQYF. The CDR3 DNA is TGCAGCCCCACTAGCACCGAGACCCAGTACTTC.

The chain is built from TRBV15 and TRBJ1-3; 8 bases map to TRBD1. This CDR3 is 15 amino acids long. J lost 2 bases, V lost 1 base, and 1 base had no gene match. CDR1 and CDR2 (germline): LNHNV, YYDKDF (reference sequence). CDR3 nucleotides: TGTGCCACCAGCAGAGGGACAGGGCCTGGAAACACCATATATTTT. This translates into CATSRGTGPGNTIYF. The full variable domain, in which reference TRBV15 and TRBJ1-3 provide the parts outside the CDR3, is DAMVIQNPRYQVTQFGKPVTLSCSQTLNHNVMYWYQQKSSQAPKLLFHYYDKDFNNEADTPDNFQSRRPNTSFCFLDIRSPGLGDTAMYLCATSRGTGPGNTIYFGEGSWLTVV.